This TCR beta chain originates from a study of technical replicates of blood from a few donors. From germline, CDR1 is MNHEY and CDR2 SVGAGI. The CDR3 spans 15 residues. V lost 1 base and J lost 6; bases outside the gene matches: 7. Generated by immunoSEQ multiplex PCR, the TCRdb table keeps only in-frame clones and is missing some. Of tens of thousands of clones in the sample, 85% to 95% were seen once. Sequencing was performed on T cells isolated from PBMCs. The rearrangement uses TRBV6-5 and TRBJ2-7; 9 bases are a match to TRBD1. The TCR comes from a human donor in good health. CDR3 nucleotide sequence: TGTGCCAGCAGTTACTTCGGGACAGGGCTTACCGAGCAGTACTTC. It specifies CASSYFGTGLTEQYF.